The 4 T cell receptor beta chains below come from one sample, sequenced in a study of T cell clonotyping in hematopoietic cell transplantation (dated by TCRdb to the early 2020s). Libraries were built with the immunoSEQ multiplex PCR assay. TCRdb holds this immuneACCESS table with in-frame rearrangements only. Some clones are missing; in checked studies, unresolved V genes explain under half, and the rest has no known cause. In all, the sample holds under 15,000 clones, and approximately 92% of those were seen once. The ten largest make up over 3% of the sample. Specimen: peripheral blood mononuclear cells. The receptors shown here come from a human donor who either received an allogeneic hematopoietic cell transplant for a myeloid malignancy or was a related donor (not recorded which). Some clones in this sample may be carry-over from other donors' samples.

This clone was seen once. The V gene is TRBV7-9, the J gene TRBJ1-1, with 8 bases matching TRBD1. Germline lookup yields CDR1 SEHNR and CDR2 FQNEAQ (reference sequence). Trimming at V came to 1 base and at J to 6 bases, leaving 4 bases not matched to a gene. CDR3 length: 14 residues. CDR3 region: CASSLGRGRAEAFF. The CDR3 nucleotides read TGTGCCAGCAGCTTAGGCAGGGGGCGCGCTGAAGCTTTCTTT. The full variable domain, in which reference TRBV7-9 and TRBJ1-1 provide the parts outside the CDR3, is DTGVSQNPRHKITKRGQNVTFRCDPISEHNRLYWYRQTLGQGPEFLTYFQNEAQLEKSRLLSDRFSAERPKGSFSTLEIQRTEQGDSAMYLCASSLGRGRAEAFFGQGTRLTVV.

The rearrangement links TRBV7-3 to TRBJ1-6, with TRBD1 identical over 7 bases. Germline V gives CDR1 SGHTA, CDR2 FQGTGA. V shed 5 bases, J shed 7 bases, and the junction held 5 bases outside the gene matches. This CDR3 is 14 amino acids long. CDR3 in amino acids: CASSHGTDNSPLHF. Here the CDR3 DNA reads TGTGCCAGCAGCCACGGGACAGACAATTCACCCCTCCACTTT.

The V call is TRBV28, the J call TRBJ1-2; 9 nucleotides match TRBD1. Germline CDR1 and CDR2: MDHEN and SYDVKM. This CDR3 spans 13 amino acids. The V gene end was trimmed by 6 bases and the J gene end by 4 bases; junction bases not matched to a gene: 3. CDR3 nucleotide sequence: TGTGCCAGCAGGCCACAGGGGGCCTATGGCTACACCTTC. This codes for CASRPQGAYGYTF.

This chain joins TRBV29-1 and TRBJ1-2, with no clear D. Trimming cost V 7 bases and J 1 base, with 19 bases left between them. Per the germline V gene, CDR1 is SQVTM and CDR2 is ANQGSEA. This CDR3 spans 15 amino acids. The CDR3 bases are TGCAGCGCCGGATGGGAACAGATTCTTAACTATGGCTACACCTTC. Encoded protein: CSAGWEQILNYGYTF.